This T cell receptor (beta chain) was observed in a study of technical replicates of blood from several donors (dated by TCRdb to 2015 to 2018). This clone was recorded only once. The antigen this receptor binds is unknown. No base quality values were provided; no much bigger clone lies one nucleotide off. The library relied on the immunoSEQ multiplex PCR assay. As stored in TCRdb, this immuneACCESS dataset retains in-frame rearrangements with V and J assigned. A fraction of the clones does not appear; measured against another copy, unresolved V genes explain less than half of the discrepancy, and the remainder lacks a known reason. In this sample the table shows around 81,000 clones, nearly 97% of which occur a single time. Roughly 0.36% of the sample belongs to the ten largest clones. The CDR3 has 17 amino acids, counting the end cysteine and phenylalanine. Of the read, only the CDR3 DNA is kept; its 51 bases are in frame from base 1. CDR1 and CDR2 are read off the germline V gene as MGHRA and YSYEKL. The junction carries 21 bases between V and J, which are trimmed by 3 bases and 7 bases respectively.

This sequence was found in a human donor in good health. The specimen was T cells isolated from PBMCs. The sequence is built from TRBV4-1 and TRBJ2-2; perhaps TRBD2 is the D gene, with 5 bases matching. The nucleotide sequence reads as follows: TGCGCCAGCAGCCAGGGGTTAGCTGGAGGAAAGGACGGGGAGCTGTTTTTT. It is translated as CASSQGLAGGKDGELFF.